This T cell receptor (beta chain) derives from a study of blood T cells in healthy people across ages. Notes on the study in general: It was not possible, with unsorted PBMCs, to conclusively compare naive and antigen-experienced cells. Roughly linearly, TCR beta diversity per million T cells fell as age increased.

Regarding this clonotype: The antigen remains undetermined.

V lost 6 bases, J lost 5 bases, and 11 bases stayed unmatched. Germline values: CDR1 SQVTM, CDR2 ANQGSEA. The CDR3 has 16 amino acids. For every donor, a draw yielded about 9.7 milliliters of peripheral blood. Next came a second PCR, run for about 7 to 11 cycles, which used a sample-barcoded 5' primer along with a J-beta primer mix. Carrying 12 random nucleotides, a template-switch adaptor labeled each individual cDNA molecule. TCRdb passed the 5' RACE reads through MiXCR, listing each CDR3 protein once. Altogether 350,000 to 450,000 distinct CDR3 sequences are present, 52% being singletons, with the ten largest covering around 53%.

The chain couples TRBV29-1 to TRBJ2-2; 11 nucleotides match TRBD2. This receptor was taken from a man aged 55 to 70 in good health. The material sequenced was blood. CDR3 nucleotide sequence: TGCAGCGTCCCTGTCGGGACTAGCGGAGTAACCGGGGAGCTGTTTTTT. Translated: CSVPVGTSGVTGELFF.